The 5 T cell receptor beta chains in this list originate from one sample, sequenced in a study of T cell responses to AZD1222 COVID-19 vaccine. Measured with immunoSEQ multiplex PCR; TCRdb has only the in-frame clones, and not every one. This sample carries 150,000 or so clones, about 90% of them seen once, and the ten largest clones take 3.8%. Sequences were derived from peripheral blood, sampled 28 days after the second AZD1222 dose. These TCRs come from an adult who received the AZD1222 COVID-19 vaccine.

This chain's CDR3 is CASSYWSREKLFF. As DNA, the CDR3 is TGTGCCAGCAGTTATTGGTCTCGGGAAAAACTGTTTTTT. J is TRBJ1-4 and V is TRBV6-5, with D unresolved. CDR1 is MNHEY and CDR2 is SVGAGI in the germline V gene. Deletions cut 3 bases from V and 8 bases from J, with 10 bases between. The CDR3 runs 13 residues.

V gene TRBV7-2 combines with J gene TRBJ2-3; 8 nucleotides match TRBD2. CDR1 is SGHTA, CDR2 FQGNSA, per germline. V lost 3 bases, J lost 6 bases, and 5 bases stayed unmatched. This CDR3 comprises 14 residues. The CDR3 protein is CASSLIAGPDTQYF. CDR3 bases: TGTGCCAGCAGCTTGATAGCGGGACCTGATACGCAGTATTTT.

V usage is TRBV2 and J usage is TRBJ2-7; D possibly corresponds to TRBD1 (7 bases). Between the trimmed V and J ends, which lost 4 bases and 6 bases, there was a span of 13 bases. The V gene's germline CDR1 is SNHLY and CDR2 FYNNEI. The CDR3 consists of 13 residues. Here the CDR3 DNA reads TGTGCCAGCAGTGCAGCAGGGGGGAGCGAGCAGTACTTC. It yields the protein CASSAAGGSEQYF. Together with reference TRBV2 and TRBJ2-7, the CDR3 gives the full variable domain: EPEVTQTPSHQVTQMGQEVILRCVPISNHLYFYWYRQILGQKVEFLVSFYNNEISEKSEIFDDQFSVERPDGSNFTLKIRSTKLEDSAMYFCASSAAGGSEQYFGPGTRLTVT.

The CDR3 DNA reads TGTGCCAGTAGTCCCAGTGCGGGATCGGCTGAGCAGTTCTTC. This sequence encodes CASSPSAGSAEQFF. V usage is TRBV19 and J usage is TRBJ2-1, with a weak D call TRBD2 (6 bases). CDR1 and CDR2 (germline): LNHDA, SQIVND (reference sequence). V was shortened by 5 bases and J by 9 bases, with 17 bases between the two germline ends. This CDR3 comprises 14 residues.

The chain employs TRBV19 and TRBJ1-5; weak D call: TRBD1 (5 bases). Trimming took 3 bases from V and 5 from J, leaving 17 bases between them. Germline lookup yields CDR1 LNHDA and CDR2 SQIVND (reference sequence). The CDR3 is 16 amino acids. The CDR3 bases are TGTGCCAGTAGTATTTCTAGGGGAATTGGAGATCAGCCCCAGCATTTT. Amino acid sequence: CASSISRGIGDQPQHF.